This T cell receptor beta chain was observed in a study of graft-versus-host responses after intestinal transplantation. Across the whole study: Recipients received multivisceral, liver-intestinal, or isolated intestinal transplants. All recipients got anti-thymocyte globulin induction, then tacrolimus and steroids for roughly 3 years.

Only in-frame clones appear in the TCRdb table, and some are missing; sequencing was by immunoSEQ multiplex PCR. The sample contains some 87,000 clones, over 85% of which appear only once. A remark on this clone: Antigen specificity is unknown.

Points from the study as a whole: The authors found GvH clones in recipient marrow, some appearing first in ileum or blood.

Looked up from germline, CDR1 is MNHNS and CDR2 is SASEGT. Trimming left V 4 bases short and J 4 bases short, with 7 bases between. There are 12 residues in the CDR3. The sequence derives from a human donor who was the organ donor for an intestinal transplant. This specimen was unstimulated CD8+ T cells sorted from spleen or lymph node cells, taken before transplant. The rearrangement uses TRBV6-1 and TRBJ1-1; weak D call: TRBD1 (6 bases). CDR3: CASSGGGTEAFF. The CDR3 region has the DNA TGTGCCAGCAGTGGAGGGGGCACTGAAGCTTTCTTT.